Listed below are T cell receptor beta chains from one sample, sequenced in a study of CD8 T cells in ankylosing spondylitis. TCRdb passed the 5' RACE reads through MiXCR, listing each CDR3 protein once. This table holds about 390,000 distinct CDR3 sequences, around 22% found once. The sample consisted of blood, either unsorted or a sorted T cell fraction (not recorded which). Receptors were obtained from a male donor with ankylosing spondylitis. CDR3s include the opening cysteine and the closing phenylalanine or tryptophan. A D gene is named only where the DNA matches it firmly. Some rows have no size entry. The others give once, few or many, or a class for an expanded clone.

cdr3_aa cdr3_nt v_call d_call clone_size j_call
CASSSEGRELYNEQFF TGTGCCAGCAGTTCCGAGGGGCGGGAGTTATACAATGAGCAGTTCTTC TRBV12-3/TRBV12-4 TRBD2 few TRBJ2-1
CSVDASGGNEQFF TGCAGCGTTGACGCTAGCGGAGGCAATGAGCAGTTCTTC TRBV29-1 TRBD2 many TRBJ2-1
CSAPTHVDEQFF TGCAGTGCTCCGACCCACGTGGATGAGCAGTTCTTC TRBV20-1 NA few TRBJ2-1
CASSPRGGLAGETQYF TGTGCCAGCAGCCCACGGGGGGGACTAGCGGGAGAGACCCAGTACTTC TRBV9 TRBD2 few TRBJ2-5
CASSPLSRADTQYF TGTGCCAGCTCACCACTCTCCAGGGCAGATACGCAGTATTTT TRBV18 NA NA TRBJ2-3
CASSRDSPSYNEQFF TGTGCCAGCAGCCGGGACTCGCCTTCCTACAATGAGCAGTTCTTC TRBV6-1 NA few TRBJ2-1
CASSYYFHGTENYGYTF TGTGCCAGCAGTTATTATTTCCATGGGACGGAGAACTATGGCTACACCTTC TRBV6-2/TRBV6-3 NA NA TRBJ1-2
CASSQDGTGYPGELFF TGCGCCAGCAGCCAAGACGGGACTGGCTACCCCGGGGAGCTGTTTTTT TRBV4-1 NA few TRBJ2-2
CASSKALSGYTF TGTGCCAGCAGCAAAGCGCTTTCAGGCTACACCTTC TRBV21-1 NA NA TRBJ1-2
CAWRGHGTEAFF TGTGCCTGGAGGGGACACGGTACTGAAGCTTTCTTT TRBV30 NA few TRBJ1-1
CASSGVYTEAFF TGTGCCAGCAGCGGAGTTTACACTGAAGCTTTCTTT TRBV3-1 NA NA TRBJ1-1
CAISESTLAIDTQYF TGTGCCATCAGTGAGTCGACACTAGCTATAGATACGCAGTATTTT TRBV10-3 NA few TRBJ2-3
CASNRATGELFF TGTGCCAGCAATAGGGCAACCGGGGAGCTGTTTTTT TRBV12-3/TRBV12-4 NA few TRBJ2-2
CASSLGGSGYGLDEQFF TGCGCCAGCAGCTTGGGTGGTAGCGGGTACGGTCTGGATGAGCAGTTCTTC TRBV5-1 TRBD2 few TRBJ2-1
CASSLPRTDSPLHF TGTGCCAGCAGCTTGCCCCGGACAGATTCACCCCTCCACTTT TRBV5-6 NA few TRBJ1-6
CASARTSGYYEQYF TGTGCCAGTGCCCGGACTAGCGGATACTACGAGCAGTACTTC TRBV12-3/TRBV12-4 TRBD2 few TRBJ2-7
CASSRGIEGEKLFF TGTGCCAGCTCTAGGGGTATAGAGGGTGAAAAACTGTTTTTT TRBV6-1 NA few TRBJ1-4
CASSPYLNTGELFF TGTGCCAGCAGTCCATATCTGAACACCGGGGAGCTGTTTTTT TRBV28 NA NA TRBJ2-2
CASSYSASGGTDTQYF TGTGCCAGCAGTTACTCGGCTAGCGGGGGCACAGATACGCAGTATTTT TRBV6-5 TRBD2 few TRBJ2-3
CASSRESPNRVSEQFF TGTGCCAGCAGCCGGGAAAGTCCGAACAGGGTATCTGAGCAGTTCTTC TRBV3-1 NA NA TRBJ2-1
CASSLVHRGSTGELFF TGTGCCAGCAGCTTAGTACACAGGGGAAGTACCGGGGAGCTGTTTTTT TRBV5-4 TRBD1 NA TRBJ2-2
CASSLGDRGSPLHF TGTGCCAGCAGCTTAGGGGACAGGGGTTCACCCCTCCACTTT TRBV7-8 TRBD1 NA TRBJ1-6
CASSVDQTSGTYNEQFF TGTGCCAGCAGCGTGGACCAGACTAGCGGGACCTACAATGAGCAGTTCTTC TRBV9 TRBD2 NA TRBJ2-1
CASSLRGTLSYNEQFF TGTGCCAGCAGCTTAAGGGGGACTCTCTCCTACAATGAGCAGTTCTTC TRBV7-6 NA NA TRBJ2-1
CASSQEWSGTGELFF TGTGCCAGCAGCCAAGAATGGTCGGGGACCGGGGAGCTGTTTTTT TRBV3-1 NA few TRBJ2-2
CASSSGNNGKQFF TGTGCCAGCAGCTCGGGGAACAACGGAAAGCAGTTCTTC TRBV7-3 NA NA TRBJ2-1
CASSRQVGNTGELFF TGTGCCAGCAGTCGACAGGTGGGGAACACCGGGGAGCTGTTTTTT TRBV27 NA few TRBJ2-2
CASSLGRQGAGFSNQPQHF TGTGCCAGCAGCTTAGGACGACAGGGGGCGGGTTTTAGCAATCAGCCCCAGCATTTT TRBV11-2 TRBD1 NA TRBJ1-5
CASSFSTGANEQFF TGCGCCAGCAGCTTCTCGACAGGGGCAAATGAGCAGTTCTTC TRBV5-1 TRBD1 NA TRBJ2-1
CASSQRTGANYGYTF TGCGCCAGCAGCCAACGGACAGGAGCTAACTATGGCTACACCTTC TRBV4-1 TRBD1 NA TRBJ1-2
CSAQPGTSGTHEQFF TGCAGTGCCCAACCCGGGACTAGCGGGACCCATGAGCAGTTCTTC TRBV20-1 TRBD2 few TRBJ2-1
CASSSRGLGIAKNIQYF TGTGCCAGCAGTTCCAGAGGTTTGGGAATAGCCAAAAACATTCAGTACTTC TRBV27 NA few TRBJ2-4
CASSQDRSSLETQYF TGTGCCAGCAGCCAAGATCGGTCTAGCCTGGAGACCCAGTACTTC TRBV3-1 NA NA TRBJ2-5
CSARDRGQDGYTF TGCAGTGCTAGAGATCGGGGGCAGGATGGCTACACCTTC TRBV20-1 NA NA TRBJ1-2
CASSELYPGTYNEQFF TGTGCCAGCAGCGAGCTGTACCCGGGGACGTACAATGAGCAGTTCTTC TRBV12-3/TRBV12-4 NA NA TRBJ2-1
CASGLGTDTQYF TGTGCCAGCGGACTCGGCACAGATACGCAGTATTTT TRBV2 NA NA TRBJ2-3
CASSTGLVGEQYF TGTGCCAGCAGCACGGGACTAGTTGGCGAGCAGTACTTC TRBV6-1 TRBD2 NA TRBJ2-7
CSVESGGGPNEKLFF TGCAGCGTTGAGTCCGGTGGGGGCCCTAATGAAAAACTGTTTTTT TRBV29-1 NA few TRBJ1-4
CSASDSRSSTDTQYF TGCAGTGCTAGCGATTCAAGGAGTAGCACAGATACGCAGTATTTT TRBV20-1 NA many TRBJ2-3
CASSVGGQSNQPQHF TGTGCCAGCAGCGTGGGGGGACAGAGCAATCAGCCCCAGCATTTT TRBV9 TRBD1 few TRBJ1-5
CASSRSLADSSYEQYF TGTGCCAGCAGTCGATCACTAGCGGATAGCTCCTACGAGCAGTACTTC TRBV12-3/TRBV12-4 TRBD2 few TRBJ2-7
CAWSRKGTDRTQPQHF TGTGCCTGGAGTCGCAAAGGGACCGATAGAACTCAGCCCCAGCATTTT TRBV30 NA NA TRBJ1-5
CASSPPVGNTGELFF TGTGCCAGCAGTCCCCCCGTAGGGAACACCGGGGAGCTGTTTTTT TRBV27 NA few TRBJ2-2